This TCR beta chain stems from a study of T cell responses to AZD1222 COVID-19 vaccine. Study results and caveats: Seropositive at baseline were only six or seven AZD1222 recipients. Donors, mostly white British, included more females; clonal diversity was possibly underestimated.

TCRdb's copy holds only in-frame clones and misses some; the assay was immunoSEQ multiplex PCR. The data show about 150,000 clones, with 85% to 90% seen just once and 5.5% to 6% held by the top ten. A remark on this clone: Its matching antigen is unknown.

V gave up 6 bases and J gave up 5 bases; unmatched junction bases: 4. Germline assignment: CDR1 LNHDA and CDR2 SQIVND (reference sequence). CDR3 length equals 14 residues. This material consisted of peripheral blood, taken on day 0 of MenACWY control vaccination. The chain joins TRBV19 to TRBJ1-6; TRBD1 aligns across 7 bases. This sequence originates from an adult in good health. CDR3 in DNA: TGTGCCAGTAGCAGGGACAGCAATAATTCACCCCTCCACTTT. Translated: CASSRDSNNSPLHF.